A selection of T cell receptor beta chains follows, all from one sample in a study of OX40 agonist ivuxolimab in advanced cancers. Only in-frame clones appear in the TCRdb table, and some are missing; sequencing was by immunoSEQ multiplex PCR. Of about 64,000 clones listed, about four fifths were seen once; the top ten hold roughly 5.2%. Specimen: CD4+ or CD8+ T cells sorted from blood, collected in a trial of the OX40 agonist ivuxolimab. The receptors here all came from an adult with an advanced solid tumor such as melanoma, head and neck, liver or kidney cancer. Each CDR3 is given with its conserved first and last residue. The order of the fields is CDR3 protein, clone size, V gene. Expanded clones get a size class; other rows say once, few or many, or leave the size out.

CASSLVGPGFGNTIYF	.	TRBV5-1
CASSSTTLPDTQYF	.	TRBV7-8
CASSQGGTGKIGYTF	.	TRBV4-3
CASSVGVADTQYF	few	TRBV9
CASSLPGPGYTF	.	TRBV5-1
CASSQSGTVTGELFF	.	TRBV16
CASSPGISTDTQYF	.	TRBV7-3
CASSPRLAGGSAGELFF	.	TRBV5-1
CASTSRGSNQPQHF	.	TRBV6-1
CASSPRTGGAFF	.	TRBV9
CSVGTSPNSWELFF	.	TRBV29-1
CASSLGQGSTGELFF	.	TRBV7-3
CASRAAGGRGEKLFF	.	TRBV19
CASSLARLAGGPMDTQYF	.	TRBV5-1
CASSEAWGMNTEAFF	.	TRBV6-1
CSARTGGYEQYF	.	TRBV29-1
CASSRQGRNSGANVLTF	.	TRBV27
CASRAGQINEKLFF	.	TRBV6-1
CASSLTAGGVWEQYF	.	TRBV27
CASSVAPKRGGAYNEQFF	.	TRBV9
CASSSRVFGVTQYF	few	TRBV7-9
CASSLSGSGQPQHF	.	TRBV7-9
CASSHQSPGTPPGELFF	.	TRBV4-3
CASRRTGELFF	.	TRBV28
CASSPGQGGETQYF	.	TRBV7-9
CASSRGTVHYGYTF	few	TRBV6-4
CATSRTGVYEQYF	.	TRBV2
CASSLKGTHEQYF	.	TRBV5-8
CASSGGRSEQYF	.	TRBV7-9
CASSLSGRGHEQYF	.	TRBV5-8
CASSLDQGGTGYNYGYTF	.	TRBV11-3
CASSVAGTSQETQYF	.	TRBV9
CASRGQGAPTNEKLFF	.	TRBV25-1
CASSDDRGNNEQFF	.	TRBV9
CASSPGQNYEQYF	.	TRBV5-1
CATVSAGELFF	.	TRBV6-6
CASSPTPRGANTEAFF	.	TRBV27
CASSVALAGVYEQYF	.	TRBV9
CASIGTTYNEQFF	.	TRBV6-5
CASSGGLASDEQYF	.	TRBV4-2
CASSSGLAGGPDETQYF	.	TRBV5-4